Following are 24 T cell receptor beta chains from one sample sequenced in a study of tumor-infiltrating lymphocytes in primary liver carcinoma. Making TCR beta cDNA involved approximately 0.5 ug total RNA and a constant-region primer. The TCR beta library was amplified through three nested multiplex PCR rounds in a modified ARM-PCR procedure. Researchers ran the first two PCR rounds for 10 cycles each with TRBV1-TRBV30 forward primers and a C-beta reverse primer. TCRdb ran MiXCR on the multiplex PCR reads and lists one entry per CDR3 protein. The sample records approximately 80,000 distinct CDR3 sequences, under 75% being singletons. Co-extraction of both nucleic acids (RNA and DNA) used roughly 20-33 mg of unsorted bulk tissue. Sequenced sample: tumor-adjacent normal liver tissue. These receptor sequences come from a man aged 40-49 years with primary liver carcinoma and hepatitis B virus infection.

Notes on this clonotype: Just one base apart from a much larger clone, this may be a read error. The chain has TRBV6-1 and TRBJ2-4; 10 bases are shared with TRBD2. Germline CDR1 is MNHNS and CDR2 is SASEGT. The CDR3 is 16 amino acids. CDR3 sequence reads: CTSSESLAGLPPAQYF. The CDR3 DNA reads TGTACCAGCAGTGAATCACTAGCGGGACTCCCACCGGCGCAGTACTTC.

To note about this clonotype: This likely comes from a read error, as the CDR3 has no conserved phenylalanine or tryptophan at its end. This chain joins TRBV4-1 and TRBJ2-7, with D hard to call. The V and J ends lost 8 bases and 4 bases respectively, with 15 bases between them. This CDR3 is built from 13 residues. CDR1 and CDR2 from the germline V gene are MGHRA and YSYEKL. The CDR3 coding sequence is TGCGCCAGCGGCCCGGGCCATTGGTACGAGCAGTACTTA. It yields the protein CASGPGHWYEQYL.

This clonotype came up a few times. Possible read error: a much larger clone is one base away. The CDR3 loop reads CASSYSWTGYTDTQYF. The CDR3, as DNA: TGTGCCAGCAGTTACTCTTGGACAGGGTACACAGATACGCAGTATTTT. The chain links TRBV6-2 or TRBV6-3 to TRBJ2-3; TRBD1 matches 8 bases. The CDR3 spans 16 residues. Germline CDR1 reads MNHEY; CDR2 reads SVGEGT. The J segment lost 2 bases and the V segment lost 0 bases, leaving 4 bases of the junction unmatched.

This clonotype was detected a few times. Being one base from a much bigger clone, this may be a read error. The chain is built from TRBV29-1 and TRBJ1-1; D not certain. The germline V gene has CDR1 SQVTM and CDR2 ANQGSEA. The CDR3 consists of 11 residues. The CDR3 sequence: CSVIENTKAFF. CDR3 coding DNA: TGCAGCGTTATCGAGAACACTAAAGCTTTCTTT.

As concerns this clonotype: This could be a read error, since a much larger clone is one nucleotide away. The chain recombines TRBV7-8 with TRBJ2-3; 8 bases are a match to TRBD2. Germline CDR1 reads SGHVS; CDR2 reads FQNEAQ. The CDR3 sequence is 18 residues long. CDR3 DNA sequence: TGTGCCAGCAGCAAACCGGGACTAGACTTCACCGGGAAGGATATGCAGTATTTT. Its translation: CASSKPGLDFTGKDMQYF.

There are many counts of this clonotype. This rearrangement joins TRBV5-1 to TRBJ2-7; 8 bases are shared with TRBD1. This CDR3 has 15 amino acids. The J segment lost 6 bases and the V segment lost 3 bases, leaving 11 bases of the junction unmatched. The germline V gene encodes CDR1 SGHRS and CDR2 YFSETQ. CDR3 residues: CASSWLRDRPFEQYF. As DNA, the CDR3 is TGCGCCAGCAGCTGGTTAAGGGACAGGCCTTTCGAGCAGTACTTC. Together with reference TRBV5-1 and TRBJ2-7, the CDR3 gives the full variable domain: KAGVTQTPRYLIKTRGQQVTLSCSPISGHRSVSWYQQTPGQGLQFLFEYFSETQRNKGNFPGRFSGRQFSNSRSEMNVSTLELGDSALYLCASSWLRDRPFEQYFGPGTRLTVT.

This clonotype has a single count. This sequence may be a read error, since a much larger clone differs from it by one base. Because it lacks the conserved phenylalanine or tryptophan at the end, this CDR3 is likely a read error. In DNA form, the CDR3 reads TGTGCCAGCAGCCAAGGGGTCGTGAGGTTTAATTCACCCCTCCACTCT. This encodes CASSQGVVRFNSPLHS. The V call is TRBV14, the J call TRBJ1-6; D not resolved. Deletions cut 1 base from V and 6 bases from J, with 13 bases between. Germline values: CDR1 SGHDN, CDR2 FVKESK. The CDR3 spans 16 residues.

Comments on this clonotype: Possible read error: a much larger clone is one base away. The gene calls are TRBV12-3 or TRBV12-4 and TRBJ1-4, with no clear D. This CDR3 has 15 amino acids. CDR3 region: CVSSSHGLGNEKLFF. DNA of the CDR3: TGTGTCAGCAGTTCCCACGGTCTCGGAAATGAAAAACTGTTTTTT.

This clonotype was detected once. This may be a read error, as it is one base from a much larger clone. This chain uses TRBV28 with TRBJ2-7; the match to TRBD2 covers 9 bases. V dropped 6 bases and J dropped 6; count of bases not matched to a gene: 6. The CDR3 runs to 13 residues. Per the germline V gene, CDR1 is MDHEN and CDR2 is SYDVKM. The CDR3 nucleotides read TGTGCCAGCAGGGCTAGCGGGACCTGCGAGCAGTACTTC. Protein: CASRASGTCEQYF.

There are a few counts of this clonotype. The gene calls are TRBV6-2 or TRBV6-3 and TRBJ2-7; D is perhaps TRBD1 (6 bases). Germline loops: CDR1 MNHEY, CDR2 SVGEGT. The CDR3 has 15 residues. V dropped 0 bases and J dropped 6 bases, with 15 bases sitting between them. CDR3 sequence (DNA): TGTGCCAGCAGTTACTCAGTTGGGGGCCTCGGCGAGCAGTACTTC. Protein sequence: CASSYSVGGLGEQYF.

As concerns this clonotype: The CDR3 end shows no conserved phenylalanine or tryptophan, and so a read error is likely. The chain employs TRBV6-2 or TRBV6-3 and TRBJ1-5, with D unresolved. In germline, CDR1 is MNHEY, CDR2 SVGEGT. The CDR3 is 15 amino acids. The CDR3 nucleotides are TGTCCCAGCAGCTCGCTGGGTGGGGACAATCAGCCCCAGCATTAT. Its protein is CPSSSLGGDNQPQHY.

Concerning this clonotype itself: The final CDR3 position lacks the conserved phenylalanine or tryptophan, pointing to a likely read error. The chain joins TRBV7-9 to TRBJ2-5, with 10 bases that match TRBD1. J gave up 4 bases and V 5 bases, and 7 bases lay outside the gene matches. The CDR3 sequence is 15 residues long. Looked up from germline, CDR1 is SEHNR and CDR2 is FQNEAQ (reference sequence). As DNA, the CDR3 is TGTGCCAGCAGCCTACTCGACAGGGGGCGAGAGACCCAGTACCTC. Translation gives CASSLLDRGRETQYL.

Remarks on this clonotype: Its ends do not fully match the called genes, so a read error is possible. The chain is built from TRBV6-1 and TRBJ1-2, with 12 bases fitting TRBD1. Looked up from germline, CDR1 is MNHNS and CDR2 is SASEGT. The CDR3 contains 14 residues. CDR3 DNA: TGTGCCAGTAGTGACCCCGGGACAGGGGGCGGCTTCACCTTC. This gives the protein CASSDPGTGGGFTF.

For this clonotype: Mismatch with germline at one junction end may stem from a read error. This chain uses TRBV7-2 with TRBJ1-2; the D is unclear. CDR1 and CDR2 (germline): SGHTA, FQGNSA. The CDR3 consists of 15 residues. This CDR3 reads CASSLGYGSDYGYTF. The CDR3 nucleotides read TGTGCCAGCAGCTTAGGGTACGGCAGTGACTACGGCTACACCTTC.

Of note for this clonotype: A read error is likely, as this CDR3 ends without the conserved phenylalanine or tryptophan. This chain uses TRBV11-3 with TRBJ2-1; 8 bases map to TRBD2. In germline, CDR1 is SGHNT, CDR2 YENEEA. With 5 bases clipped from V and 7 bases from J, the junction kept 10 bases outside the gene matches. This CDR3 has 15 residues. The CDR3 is CASSVGTREINEQFL. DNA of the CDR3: TGTGCCAGCAGCGTCGGGACTAGGGAGATTAATGAGCAGTTCCTC.

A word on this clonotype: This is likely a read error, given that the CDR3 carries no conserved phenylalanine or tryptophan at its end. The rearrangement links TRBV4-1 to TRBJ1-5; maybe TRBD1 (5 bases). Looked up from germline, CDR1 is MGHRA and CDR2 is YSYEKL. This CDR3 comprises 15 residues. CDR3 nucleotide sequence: TGCTCCAGCAGTCAAGATCATGGGGGAAATCAGCCCCAGCATTAT. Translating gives CSSSQDHGGNQPQHY.

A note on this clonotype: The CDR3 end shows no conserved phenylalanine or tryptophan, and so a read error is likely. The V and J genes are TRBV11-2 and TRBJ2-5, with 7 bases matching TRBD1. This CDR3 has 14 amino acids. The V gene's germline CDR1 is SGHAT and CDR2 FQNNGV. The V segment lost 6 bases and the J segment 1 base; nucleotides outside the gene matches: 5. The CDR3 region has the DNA TGTGCCAGCAGTTCGGGACAGCCCCAAGAGACCCAGTACATC. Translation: CASSSGQPQETQYI.

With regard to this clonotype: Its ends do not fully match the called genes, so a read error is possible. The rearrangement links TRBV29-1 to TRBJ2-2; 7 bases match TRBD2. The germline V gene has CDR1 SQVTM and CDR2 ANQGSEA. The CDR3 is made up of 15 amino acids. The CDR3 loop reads CSAGTNAANTGELFF. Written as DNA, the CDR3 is TGCAGCGCTGGGACTAACGCGGCGAACACCGGGGAGCTGTTCTTT.

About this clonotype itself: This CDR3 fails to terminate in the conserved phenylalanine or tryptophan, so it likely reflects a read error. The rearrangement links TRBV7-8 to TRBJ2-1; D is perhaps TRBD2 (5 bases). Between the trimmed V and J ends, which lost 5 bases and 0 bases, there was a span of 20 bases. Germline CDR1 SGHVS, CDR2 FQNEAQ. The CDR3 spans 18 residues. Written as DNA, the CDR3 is TGTGCCAGCAGCCCACTTGGAGGCTCAGCGGCCTCCTACAATGAGCAGTTCTCC. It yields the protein CASSPLGGSAASYNEQFS.

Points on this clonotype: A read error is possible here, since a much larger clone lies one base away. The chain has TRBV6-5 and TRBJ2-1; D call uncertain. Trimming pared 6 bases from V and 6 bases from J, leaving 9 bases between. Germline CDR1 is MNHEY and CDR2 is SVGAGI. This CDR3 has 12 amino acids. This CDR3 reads CASRECGNEQFF. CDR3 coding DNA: TGTGCCAGCAGGGAGTGTGGCAATGAGCAGTTCTTC.

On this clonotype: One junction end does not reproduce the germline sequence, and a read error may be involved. The CDR3 nucleotides are TGTGCCAGCAACGTACCCAGGTGGTTAGCCCTGACAAGCGGTGAGCAGTTCTTC. Its translation is CASNVPRWLALTSGEQFF. The chain couples TRBV9 to TRBJ2-1; tentative D call: TRBD2 (5 bases). Germline loops: CDR1 SGDLS, CDR2 YYNGEE. The CDR3 extends over 18 amino acids.

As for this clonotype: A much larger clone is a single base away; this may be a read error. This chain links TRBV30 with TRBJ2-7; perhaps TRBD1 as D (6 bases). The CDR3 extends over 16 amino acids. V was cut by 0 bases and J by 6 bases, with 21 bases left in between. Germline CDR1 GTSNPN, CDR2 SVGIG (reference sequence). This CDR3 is CAWSVKQGRGNCEQYF. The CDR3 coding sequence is TGTGCCTGGAGTGTAAAACAGGGAAGAGGGAACTGCGAGCAGTACTTC.

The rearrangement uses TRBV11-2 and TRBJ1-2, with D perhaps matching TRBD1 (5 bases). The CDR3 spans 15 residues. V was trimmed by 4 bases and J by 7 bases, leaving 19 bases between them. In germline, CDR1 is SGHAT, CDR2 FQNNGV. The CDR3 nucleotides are TGTGCCAGCAGCTATATAGGGGACTTCTCCCCTGGCTACACCTTC. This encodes CASSYIGDFSPGYTF.

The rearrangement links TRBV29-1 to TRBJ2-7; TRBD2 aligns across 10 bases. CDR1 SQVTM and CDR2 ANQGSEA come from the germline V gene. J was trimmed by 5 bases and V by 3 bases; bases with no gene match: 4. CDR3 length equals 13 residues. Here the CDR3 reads CSVDVAGGNEQYF. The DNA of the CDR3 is TGCAGCGTTGATGTAGCGGGAGGTAACGAGCAGTACTTC.